This T cell receptor (beta chain) was captured in a study of regulatory T cells in long-lasting Graves disease (dated by TCRdb to 2020 to 2023). With regard to the full study: In the newly diagnosed Graves' disease group, patients had been taking antithyroid drugs for less than 3 months. Persistent Graves' disease patients were compared with newly diagnosed Graves' disease patients by peripheral blood TCR sequencing and RNA sequencing. The study took place in China and was registered as a clinical trial. A total of around 35 samples were covered by TCR sequencing, comprising about 13 persistent and around 20 newly diagnosed Graves' disease patients.

The time point label on this specimen signifies: newly diagnosed GD, antithyroid drugs for less than 3 months. For both TCR sequencing and RNA sequencing, RNA was extracted from PBMCs using TRIzol. The diagnosis of Graves' disease followed American Thyroid Association guidelines. Patients were recruited from an endocrinology department in Xi'an, China. Each patient gave about 8.1 milliliters of peripheral blood, collected in an EDTA anticoagulant tube. PBMCs were isolated by Ficoll Paque Plus density gradient separation without further T cell sorting. An Agilent 2100 Bioanalyzer and agarose gel were used to check RNA quality, and a NanoDrop 2000 was used to measure RNA concentration. Library method: multiplex PCR. The sequencing machine was an Illumina HiSeq 4000. TCR beta libraries were built with iRepertoire HTBI primers and Arm-PCR amplification of CDR3 regions. Gel purification was performed on PCR products prior to sequencing. The original pipeline was this. Across samples, fewer than 70 TRBV and 15 or so TRBJ segments were identified and used for gene usage analysis of CDR3 amino acid clonotypes. COPE and FqMerger were used to merge the filtered high-quality paired reads into contigs. BLAST was used to align contigs to IMGT TRBV, TRBD and TRBJ reference genes, with CDR3 defined following IMGT. Clonotypes above 0.1% frequency were classified as highly expanded clones. Shannon entropy was used to measure repertoire diversity, and the Gini coefficient was used to measure V-J evenness. A clonotype was considered public if more than one individual shared it. The public reads were reanalyzed by TCRdb: fastp trimming at Q25, MiXCR alignment, in-frame beta chains only. One record per CDR3 amino acid sequence lists the most common genes and DNA. The V and J calls come from TCRdb's annotation, not from the publication. The sample has a few hundred thousand distinct CDR3 sequences on record, about 15% of them singletons. Clones ranked in the top ten supply around 7.6% of the sample.

V ends up 8 bases short and J 3 bases short, with an unmatched junction base count of 5. There are 13 amino acids in the CDR3, from cysteine to phenylalanine inclusive. Of all the DNA, just the CDR3 is kept, 39 bases in frame from base 1. CDR1 and CDR2, per the germline V gene, are MNHNS and SASEGT. Study-wide findings and limitations: The study examined only peripheral blood because the primary lesion, thyroid tissue, could not be accessed. The small sample size was acknowledged by the authors as a limitation that may reduce accuracy. Persistent disease showed preferential use of TRBV28, TRBJ1-2 and TRBJ2-5, whereas newly diagnosed disease favored TRBV20-1 and TRBJ2-1. Persistent Graves' disease patients showed lower TCR Shannon entropy and fewer highly expanded clones than newly diagnosed patients, suggesting clonal expansion. Sequencing and analysis were restricted to the TCR beta chain. Patients with persistent disease shared more public clonotypes (under 3,000) than newly diagnosed patients did (approximately 990).

As to this clonotype: Its antigen specificity is not known. No much larger clone exists at a distance of one base, and base qualities are not known.

The sample was also linked to a second study, of T cells in Graves' hyperthyroidism and ophthalmopathy. The other study reports the following: Graves' hyperthyroidism was defined as stable when no progression to ophthalmopathy occurred over 18 months of follow-up. Hyperthyroidism patients were aged 18 to 65 years and newly diagnosed, with disease duration of less than 2 months. Exclusion was applied to patients with uncontrolled infections, other autoimmune diseases, pregnancy or lactation. Diagnoses were established on the basis of clinical symptoms, serum thyroxine and TRAb, thyroid ultrasound, and orbital computed tomography. The TCR CDR3 was subjected to a first round of RT-PCR using the HTBI primer set and the Qiagen OneStep RT-PCR kit. Most expanded thyroid clonotypes (frequency above 0.001) were also found in blood, which suggests that blood repertoires may mirror thyroid immune responses. Ophthalmopathy was separated from stable hyperthyroidism by a 13 V-J signature model, with 85% to 90% sensitivity and about 84% specificity obtained in cross-validation and 80%/75% obtained in testing. In validation, the model predicted progression to ophthalmopathy with approximately 71% sensitivity and approximately 78% specificity, a median of about 6 months before onset. TCR V-J signatures able to tell the groups apart were searched for in a discovery cohort of 95 to 100 patients, of whom roughly 42 had Graves' ophthalmopathy and about 60 had stable Graves' hyperthyroidism. Whether ophthalmopathy could be predicted prospectively was tested in an independent validation cohort made up of roughly 19 hyperthyroidism patients plus 17 patients who later progressed to ophthalmopathy. The approximately 97 discovery patients were randomly divided into training and test sets at a 7:3 ratio. The study also compared thyroid tissue and blood T-cell repertoires from more than five Graves' hyperthyroidism patients. After sampling, hyperthyroidism patients received methimazole starting at 30 mg daily, and ophthalmopathy patients received high-dose intravenous methylprednisolone. Libraries were constructed in a second round of multiplex PCR, after which size selection and purification were carried out. Libraries were sequenced paired-end with 100 bp reads on an Illumina HiSeq2000. SOAPnuke was used to process the raw data, removing reads that contained adapters or uncalled bases, had a mean Phred below 15, or lacked an exact match to the constant primer or identifier. High-quality paired reads were merged using COPE v1.2.5, and each unique nucleotide sequence was defined as a clonotype. MiTCR v1.1 was used to align the clonotypes against IMGT TRBV, TRBD and TRBJ reference segments. Only V-J combinations with frequency above 0.0001, covering approximately 99% of repertoires, were analysed. The TCS score was defined as F50 (clonal expansion) divided by E x V (chaos), with BLOSUM62-based TCRdist calculated between CDR3 peptides within each V-J. Welch's t-statistics and random forest reduced some 510 V-J features to 10 to 15, which were used in a naive Bayes classifier (R e1071). Sample size was not statistically predetermined, and investigators were not blinded to group allocation. According to the paper, TCR Vbeta CDR3 sequencing was carried out on roughly 130 peripheral blood samples, which came from fewer than 50 ophthalmopathy, 75 or so hyperthyroidism and 17 progressor patients.

This receptor chain uses TRBV6-1 and TRBJ1-2, with TRBD1 identical over 8 junction bases. This sequence was found in a woman in her forties with Graves disease. Donor details come from another sample of the same person, matched by shared clones. This specimen was peripheral blood mononuclear cells (PBMCs), taken at new diagnosis, from a patient treated with antithyroid drugs. The DNA sequence is TGTGCCAGCGGCGCACAGGGGGACTATGGCTACACCTTC. The encoded protein is CASGAQGDYGYTF.